Sequencing of this TCR beta chain was carried out in a study of cytomegalovirus exposure and HLA in healthy donors. Study in general: Assignment to the Caucasian-associated ancestry cluster applied to around 80% of the approximately 420 genotyped donors. Findings and limits, study-wide: Prior analysis indicated that the majority of TCR beta V segments exhibited productivity approximately 87% or approximately 30% of the time. The study reported that TCR beta sequences accurately predicted HLA-A and HLA-B alleles in most subjects.

Primers: 60 Vbeta forward and 13 Jbeta reverse. Assay: immunoSEQ multiplex PCR; the TCRdb copy retains only in-frame clones and omits some. The sample has about 94,000 clones; over 60% are singletons. Germline-derived CDR1 and CDR2 are SGHNT and YENEEA. This CDR3 has 15 residues. V dropped 4 bases and J dropped 5 bases, with 17 bases sitting between them. With regard to this clone: Its antigen is unidentified.

The V gene is TRBV11-3, the J gene TRBJ2-5, with TRBD2 as a possible D gene (6 bases). This TCR was sampled from a man aged 25-45 years in good health and CMV-seronegative. Sample: PBMCs. CDR3 residues: CASSSSGLMGETQYF. The CDR3 nucleotides are TGTGCCAGCAGCTCAAGCGGACTAATGGGGGAGACCCAGTACTTC. The complete variable domain, with remaining parts taken from reference TRBV11-3 and TRBJ2-5, reads EAGVVQSPRYKIIEKKQPVAFWCNPISGHNTLYWYLQNLGQGPELLIRYENEEAVDDSQLPKDRFSAERLKGVDSTLKIQPAELGDSAVYLCASSSSGLMGETQYFGPGTRLLVL.